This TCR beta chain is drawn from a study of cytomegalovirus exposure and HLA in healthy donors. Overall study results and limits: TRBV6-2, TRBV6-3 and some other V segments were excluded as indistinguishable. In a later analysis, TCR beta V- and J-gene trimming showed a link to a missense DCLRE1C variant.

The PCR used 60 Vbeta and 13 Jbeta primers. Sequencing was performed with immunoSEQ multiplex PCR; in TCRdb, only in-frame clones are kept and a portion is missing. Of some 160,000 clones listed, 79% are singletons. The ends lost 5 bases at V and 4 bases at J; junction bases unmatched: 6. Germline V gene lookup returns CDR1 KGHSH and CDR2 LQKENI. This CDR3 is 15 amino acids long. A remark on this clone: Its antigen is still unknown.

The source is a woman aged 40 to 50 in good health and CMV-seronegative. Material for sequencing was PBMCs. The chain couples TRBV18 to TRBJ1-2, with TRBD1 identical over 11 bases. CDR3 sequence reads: CASSAGQGVAYGYTF. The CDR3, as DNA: TGTGCCAGCTCAGCGGGACAGGGGGTTGCCTATGGCTACACCTTC.